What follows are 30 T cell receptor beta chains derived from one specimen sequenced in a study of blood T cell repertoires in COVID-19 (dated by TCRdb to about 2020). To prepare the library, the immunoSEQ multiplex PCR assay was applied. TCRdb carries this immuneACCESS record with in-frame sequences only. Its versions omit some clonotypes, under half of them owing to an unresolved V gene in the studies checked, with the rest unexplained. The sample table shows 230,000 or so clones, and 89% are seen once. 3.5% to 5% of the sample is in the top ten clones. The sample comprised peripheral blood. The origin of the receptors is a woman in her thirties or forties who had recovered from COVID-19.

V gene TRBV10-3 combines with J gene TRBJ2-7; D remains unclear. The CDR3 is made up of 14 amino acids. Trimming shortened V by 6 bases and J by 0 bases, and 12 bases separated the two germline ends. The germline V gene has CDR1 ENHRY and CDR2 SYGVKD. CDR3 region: CAIRSGQNSYEQYF. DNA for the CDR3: TGTGCCATCAGGTCAGGTCAGAACTCCTACGAGCAGTACTTC.

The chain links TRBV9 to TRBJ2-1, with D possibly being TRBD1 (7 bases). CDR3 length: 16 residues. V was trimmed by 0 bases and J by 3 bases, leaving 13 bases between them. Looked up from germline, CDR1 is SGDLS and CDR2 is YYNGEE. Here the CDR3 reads CASSVAAGQLYNEQFF. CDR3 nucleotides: TGTGCCAGCAGCGTAGCTGCGGGACAGCTCTACAATGAGCAGTTCTTC.

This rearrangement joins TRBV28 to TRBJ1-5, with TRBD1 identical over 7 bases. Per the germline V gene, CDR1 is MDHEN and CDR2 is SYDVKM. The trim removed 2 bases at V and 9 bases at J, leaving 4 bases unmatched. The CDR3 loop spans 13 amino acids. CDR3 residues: CASSLEGAGPQHF. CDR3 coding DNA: TGTGCCAGCAGTTTAGAGGGGGCGGGGCCCCAGCATTTT.

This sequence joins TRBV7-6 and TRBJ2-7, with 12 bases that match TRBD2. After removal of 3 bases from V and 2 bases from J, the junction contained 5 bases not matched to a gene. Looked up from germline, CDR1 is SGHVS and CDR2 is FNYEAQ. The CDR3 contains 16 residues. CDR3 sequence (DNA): TGTGCCAGCAGCTTCCGGACTAGCGGGGCCACCTACGAGCAGTACGTC. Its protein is CASSFRTSGATYEQYV.

This chain's CDR3 is CASSSRTGTNSPLHF. CDR3 nucleotide sequence: TGTGCCAGCAGCTCCCGGACGGGAACCAATTCACCCCTCCACTTT. The chain joins TRBV7-9 to TRBJ1-6; no clear D gene. V lost 4 bases, J lost 7 bases, and 14 bases lay in between. CDR1 and CDR2 from the germline V gene are SEHNR and FQNEAQ (reference sequence). This CDR3 region has 15 residues.

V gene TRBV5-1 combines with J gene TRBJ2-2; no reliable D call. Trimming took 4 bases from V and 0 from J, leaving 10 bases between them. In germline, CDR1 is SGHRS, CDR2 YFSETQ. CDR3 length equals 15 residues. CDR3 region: CASSPIAANTGELFF. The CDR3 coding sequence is TGCGCCAGCAGCCCTATTGCGGCGAACACCGGGGAGCTGTTTTTT.

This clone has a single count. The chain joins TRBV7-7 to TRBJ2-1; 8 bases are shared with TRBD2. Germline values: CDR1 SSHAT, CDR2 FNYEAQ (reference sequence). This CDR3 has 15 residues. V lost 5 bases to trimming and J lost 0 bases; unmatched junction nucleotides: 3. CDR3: CASSASGSSYNEQFF. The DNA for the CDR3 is TGTGCCAGCAGCGCGAGCGGGAGCTCCTACAATGAGCAGTTCTTC.

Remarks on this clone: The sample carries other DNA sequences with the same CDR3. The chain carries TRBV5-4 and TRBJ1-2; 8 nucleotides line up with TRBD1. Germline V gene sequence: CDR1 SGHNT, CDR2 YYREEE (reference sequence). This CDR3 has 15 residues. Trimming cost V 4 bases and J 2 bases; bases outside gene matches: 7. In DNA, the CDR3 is TGTGCCAGCAGCGTCGGACAGGGCAACAACTATGGCTACACCTTC. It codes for CASSVGQGNNYGYTF.

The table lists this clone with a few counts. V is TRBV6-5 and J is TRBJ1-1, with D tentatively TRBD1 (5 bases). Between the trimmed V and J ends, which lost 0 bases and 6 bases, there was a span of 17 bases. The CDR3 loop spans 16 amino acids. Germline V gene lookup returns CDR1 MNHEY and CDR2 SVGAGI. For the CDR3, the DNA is TGTGCCAGCAGTTACTCAGTCCAGGGTGCCCCCGCTGAAGCTTTCTTT. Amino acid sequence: CASSYSVQGAPAEAFF.

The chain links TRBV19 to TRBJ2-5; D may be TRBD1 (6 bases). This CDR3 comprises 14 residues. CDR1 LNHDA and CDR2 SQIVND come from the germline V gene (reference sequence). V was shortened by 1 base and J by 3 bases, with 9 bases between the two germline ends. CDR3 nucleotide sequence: TGTGCCAGTAGTATAGTCCCAGGGGAAGAGACCCAGTACTTC. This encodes CASSIVPGEETQYF. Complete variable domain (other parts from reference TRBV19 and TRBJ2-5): DGGITQSPKYLFRKEGQNVTLSCEQNLNHDAMYWYRQDPGQGLRLIYYSQIVNDFQKGDIAEGYSVSREKKESFPLTVTSAQKNPTAFYLCASSIVPGEETQYFGPGTRLLVL.

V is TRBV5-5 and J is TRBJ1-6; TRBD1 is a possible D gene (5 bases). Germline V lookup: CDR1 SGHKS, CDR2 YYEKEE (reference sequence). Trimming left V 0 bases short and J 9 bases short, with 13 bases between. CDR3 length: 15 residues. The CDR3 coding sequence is TGTGCCAGCAGCTTGGGTCAGGGTGGTGGTTCACCCCTCCACTTT. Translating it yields CASSLGQGGGSPLHF.

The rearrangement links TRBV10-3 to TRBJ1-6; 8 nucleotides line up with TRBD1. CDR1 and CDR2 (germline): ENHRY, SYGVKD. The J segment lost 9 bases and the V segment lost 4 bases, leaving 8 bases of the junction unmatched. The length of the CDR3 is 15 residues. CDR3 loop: CAISADRVDRSPLHF. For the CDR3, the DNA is TGTGCCATCAGTGCGGACAGGGTAGATCGTTCACCCCTCCACTTT.

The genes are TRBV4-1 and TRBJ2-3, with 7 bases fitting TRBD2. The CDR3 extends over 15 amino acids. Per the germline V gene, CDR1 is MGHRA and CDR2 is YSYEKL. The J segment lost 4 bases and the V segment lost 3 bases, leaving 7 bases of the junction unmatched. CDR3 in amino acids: CASSQGGGSSDTQYF. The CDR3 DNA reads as TGCGCCAGCAGCCAGGGCGGGGGATCTTCAGATACGCAGTATTTT.

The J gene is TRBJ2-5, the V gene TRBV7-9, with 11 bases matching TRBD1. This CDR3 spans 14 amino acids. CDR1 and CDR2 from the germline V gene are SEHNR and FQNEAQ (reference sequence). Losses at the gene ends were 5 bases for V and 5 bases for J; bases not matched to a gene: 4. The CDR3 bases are TGTGCCAGCAGCCGGGACAGGGGGTTTGAGACCCAGTACTTC. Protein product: CASSRDRGFETQYF. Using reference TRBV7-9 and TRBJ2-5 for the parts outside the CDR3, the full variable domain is DTGVSQNPRHKITKRGQNVTFRCDPISEHNRLYWYRQTLGQGPEFLTYFQNEAQLEKSRLLSDRFSAERPKGSFSTLEIQRTEQGDSAMYLCASSRDRGFETQYFGPGTRLLVL.

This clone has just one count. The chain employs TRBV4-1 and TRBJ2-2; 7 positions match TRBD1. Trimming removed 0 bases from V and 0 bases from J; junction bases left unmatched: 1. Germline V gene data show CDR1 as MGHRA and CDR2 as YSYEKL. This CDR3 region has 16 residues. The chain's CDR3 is CASSQEGTANTGELFF. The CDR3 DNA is TGCGCCAGCAGCCAAGAAGGGACAGCGAACACCGGGGAGCTGTTTTTT.

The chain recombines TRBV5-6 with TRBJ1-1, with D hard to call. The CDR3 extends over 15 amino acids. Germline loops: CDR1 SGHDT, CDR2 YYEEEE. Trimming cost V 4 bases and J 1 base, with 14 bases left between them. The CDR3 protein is CASSQATDGNTEAFF. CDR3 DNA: TGTGCCAGCAGCCAAGCCACTGATGGGAACACTGAAGCTTTCTTT.

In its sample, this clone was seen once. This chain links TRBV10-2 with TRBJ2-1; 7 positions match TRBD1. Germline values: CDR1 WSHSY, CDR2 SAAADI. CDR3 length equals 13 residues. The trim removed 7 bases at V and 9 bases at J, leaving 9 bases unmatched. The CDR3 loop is CASKGGLSGEQFF. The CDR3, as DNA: TGCGCCAGCAAAGGGGGCCTAAGTGGTGAGCAGTTCTTC.

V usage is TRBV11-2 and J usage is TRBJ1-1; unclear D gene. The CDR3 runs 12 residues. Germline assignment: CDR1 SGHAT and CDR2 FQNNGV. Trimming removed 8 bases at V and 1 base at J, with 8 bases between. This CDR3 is CASWGENTEAFF. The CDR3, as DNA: TGTGCCAGCTGGGGAGAGAACACTGAAGCTTTCTTT.

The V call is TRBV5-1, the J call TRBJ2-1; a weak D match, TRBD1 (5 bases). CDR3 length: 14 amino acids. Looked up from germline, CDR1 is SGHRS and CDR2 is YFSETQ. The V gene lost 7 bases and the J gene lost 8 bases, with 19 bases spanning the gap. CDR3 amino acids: CASGRDGREDEQFF. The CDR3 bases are TGCGCCAGCGGTAGAGATGGCAGGGAAGATGAGCAGTTCTTC.

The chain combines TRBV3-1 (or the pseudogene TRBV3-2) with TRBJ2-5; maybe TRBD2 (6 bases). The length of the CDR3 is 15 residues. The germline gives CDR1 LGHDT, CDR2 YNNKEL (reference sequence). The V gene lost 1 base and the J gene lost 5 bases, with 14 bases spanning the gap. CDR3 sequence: CASSQGRGRGETQYF. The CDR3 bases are TGTGCCAGCAGCCAAGGGAGGGGCCGCGGTGAGACCCAGTACTTC.

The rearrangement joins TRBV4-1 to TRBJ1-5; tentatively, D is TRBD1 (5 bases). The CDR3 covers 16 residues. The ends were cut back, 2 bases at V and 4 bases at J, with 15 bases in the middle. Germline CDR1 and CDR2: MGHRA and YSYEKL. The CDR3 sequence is CASSQPPGAGNQPQHF. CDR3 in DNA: TGCGCCAGCAGCCAACCACCTGGGGCAGGGAATCAGCCCCAGCATTTT.

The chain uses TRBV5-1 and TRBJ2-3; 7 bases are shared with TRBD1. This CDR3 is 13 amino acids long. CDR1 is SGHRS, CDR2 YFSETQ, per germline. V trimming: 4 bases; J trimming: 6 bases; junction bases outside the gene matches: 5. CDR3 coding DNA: TGCGCCAGCAGCCACCAGGGGGAGGATACGCAGTATTTT. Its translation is CASSHQGEDTQYF.

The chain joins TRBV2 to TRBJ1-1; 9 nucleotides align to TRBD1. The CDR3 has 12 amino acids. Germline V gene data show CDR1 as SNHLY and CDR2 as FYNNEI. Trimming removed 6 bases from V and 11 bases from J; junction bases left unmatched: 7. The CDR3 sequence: CASRDGTGYAFF. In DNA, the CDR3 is TGTGCCAGCAGGGACGGGACAGGGTACGCTTTCTTT.

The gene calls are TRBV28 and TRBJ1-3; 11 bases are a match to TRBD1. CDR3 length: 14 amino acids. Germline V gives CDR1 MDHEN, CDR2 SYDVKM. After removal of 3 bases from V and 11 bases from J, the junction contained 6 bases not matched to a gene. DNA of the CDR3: TGTGCCAGCAGTTTCGGGACAGGGGGAGCCGCCATATATTTT. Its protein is CASSFGTGGAAIYF. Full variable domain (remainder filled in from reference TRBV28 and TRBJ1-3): DVKVTQSSRYLVKRTGEKVFLECVQDMDHENMFWYRQDPGLGLRLIYFSYDVKMKEKGDIPEGYSVSREKKERFSLILESASTNQTSMYLCASSFGTGGAAIYFGEGSWLTVV.

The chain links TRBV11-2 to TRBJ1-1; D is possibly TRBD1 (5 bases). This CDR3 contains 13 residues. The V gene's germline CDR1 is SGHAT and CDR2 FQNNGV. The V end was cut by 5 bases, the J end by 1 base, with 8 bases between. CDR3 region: CASSPQGNTEAFF. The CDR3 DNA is TGTGCCAGCAGCCCCCAGGGGAACACTGAAGCTTTCTTT.

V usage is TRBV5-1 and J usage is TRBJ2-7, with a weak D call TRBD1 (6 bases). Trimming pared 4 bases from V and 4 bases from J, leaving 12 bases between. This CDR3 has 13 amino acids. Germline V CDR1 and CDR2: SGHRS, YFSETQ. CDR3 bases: TGCGCCAGCAGCCTTAATACAGGGTACGAGCAGTACGTC. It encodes CASSLNTGYEQYV.

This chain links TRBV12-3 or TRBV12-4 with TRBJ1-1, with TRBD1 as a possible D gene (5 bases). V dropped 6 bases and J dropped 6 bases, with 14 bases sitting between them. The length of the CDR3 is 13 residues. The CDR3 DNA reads TGTGCCAGCAGCCAGGGAGGGTGGGCTGAAGCTTTCTTT. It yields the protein CASSQGGWAEAFF.

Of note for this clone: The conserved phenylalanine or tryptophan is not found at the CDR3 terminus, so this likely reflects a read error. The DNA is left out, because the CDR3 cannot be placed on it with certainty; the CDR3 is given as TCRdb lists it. CDR3 sequence reads: CAISGGETFSL. The chain joins TRBV10-3 to TRBJ2-7; the D call of TRBD2 is as the table states it, not checked on the DNA. From its first to its last residue, the CDR3 has 11 amino acids. Germline values: CDR1 ENHRY, CDR2 SYGVKD.

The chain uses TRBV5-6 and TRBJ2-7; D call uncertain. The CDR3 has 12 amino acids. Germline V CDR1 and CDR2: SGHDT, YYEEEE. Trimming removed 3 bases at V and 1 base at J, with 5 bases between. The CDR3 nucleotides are TGTGCCAGCAGCTCCACTTCCTACGAGCAGTACTTC. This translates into CASSSTSYEQYF.

CDR3 nucleotide sequence: TGTGCCAGCAGCTTGAGGGAGCGGGAGACCCAGTACTTC. Its protein product is CASSLRERETQYF. The chain combines TRBV7-9 with TRBJ2-5; D might be TRBD2 (5 bases). The CDR3 length is 13 residues. V dropped 3 bases and J dropped 5 bases, with 10 bases sitting between them. The germline V gene has CDR1 SEHNR and CDR2 FQNEAQ (reference sequence).